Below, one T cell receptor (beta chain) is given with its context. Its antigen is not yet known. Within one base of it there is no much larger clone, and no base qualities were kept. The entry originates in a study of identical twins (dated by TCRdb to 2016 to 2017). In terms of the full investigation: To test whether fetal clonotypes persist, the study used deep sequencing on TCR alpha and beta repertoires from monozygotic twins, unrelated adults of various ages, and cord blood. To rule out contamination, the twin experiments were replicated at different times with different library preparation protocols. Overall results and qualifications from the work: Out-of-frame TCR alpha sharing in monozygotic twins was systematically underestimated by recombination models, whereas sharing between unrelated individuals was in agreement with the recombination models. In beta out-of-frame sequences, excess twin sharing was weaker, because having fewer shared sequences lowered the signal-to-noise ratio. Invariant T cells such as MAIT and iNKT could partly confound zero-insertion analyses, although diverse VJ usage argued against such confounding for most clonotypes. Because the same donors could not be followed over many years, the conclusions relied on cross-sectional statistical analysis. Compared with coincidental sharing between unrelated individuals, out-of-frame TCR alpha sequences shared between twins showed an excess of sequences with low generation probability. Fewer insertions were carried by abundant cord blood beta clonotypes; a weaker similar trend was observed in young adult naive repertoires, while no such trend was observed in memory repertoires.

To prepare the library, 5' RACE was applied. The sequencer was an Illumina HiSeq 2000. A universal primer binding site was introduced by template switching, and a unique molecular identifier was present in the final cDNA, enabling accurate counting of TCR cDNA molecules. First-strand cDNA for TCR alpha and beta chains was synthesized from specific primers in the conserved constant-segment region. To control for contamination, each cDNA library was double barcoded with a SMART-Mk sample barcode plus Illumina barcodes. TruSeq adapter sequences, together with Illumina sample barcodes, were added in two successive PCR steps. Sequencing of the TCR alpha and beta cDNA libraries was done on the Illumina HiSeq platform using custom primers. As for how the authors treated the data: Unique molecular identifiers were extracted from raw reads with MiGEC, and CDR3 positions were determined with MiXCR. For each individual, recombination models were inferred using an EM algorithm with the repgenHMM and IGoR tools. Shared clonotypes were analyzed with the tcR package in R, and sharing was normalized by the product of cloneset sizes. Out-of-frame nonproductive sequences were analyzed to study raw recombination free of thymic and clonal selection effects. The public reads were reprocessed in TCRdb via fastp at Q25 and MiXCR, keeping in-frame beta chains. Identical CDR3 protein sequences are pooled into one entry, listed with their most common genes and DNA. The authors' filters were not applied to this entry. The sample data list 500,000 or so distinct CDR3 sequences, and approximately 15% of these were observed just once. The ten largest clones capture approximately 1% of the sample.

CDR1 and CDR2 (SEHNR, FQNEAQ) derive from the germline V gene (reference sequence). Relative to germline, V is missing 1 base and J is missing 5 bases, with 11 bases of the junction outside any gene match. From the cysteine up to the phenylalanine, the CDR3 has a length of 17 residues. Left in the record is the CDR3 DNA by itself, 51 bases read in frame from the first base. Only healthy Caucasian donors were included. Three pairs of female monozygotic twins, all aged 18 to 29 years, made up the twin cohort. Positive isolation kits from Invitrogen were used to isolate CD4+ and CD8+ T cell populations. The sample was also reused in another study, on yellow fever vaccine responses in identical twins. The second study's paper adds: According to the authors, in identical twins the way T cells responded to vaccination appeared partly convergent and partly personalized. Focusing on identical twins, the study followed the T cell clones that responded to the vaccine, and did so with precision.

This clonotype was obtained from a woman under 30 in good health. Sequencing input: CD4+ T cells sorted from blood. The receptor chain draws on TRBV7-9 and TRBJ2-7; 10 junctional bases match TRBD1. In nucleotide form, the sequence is TGTGCCAGCAGCTTAGTGGTGACAGGGGGCGCGTCGCACGAGCAGTACTTC. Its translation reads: CASSLVVTGGASHEQYF.